Listed below are T cell receptor beta chains from one sample, sequenced in a study of control samples from healthy donors and cancer patients. Here immunoSEQ multiplex PCR was the method, and the copy in TCRdb shows in-frame clones only, minus some. Among under 80,000 clones listed, 93% were seen once. Sequenced sample: PBMCs. These receptors originate from a woman aged 40 to 50 with lung cancer. CDR3s include the opening cysteine and the closing phenylalanine or tryptophan. A D gene is named only where the DNA matches it firmly. Clone size is stated in some rows and not others, as once, few, many or a class when expanded.

TGCGCCAGCAGCCAAGAAGGACGGACGAACACTGAAGCTTTCTTT	CASSQEGRTNTEAFF	NA	TRBV4-1	NA	TRBJ1-1
TGCGCCAGCAGCCAGGTTGGGGGGGAGGGCGAGCAGTACTTC	CASSQVGGEGEQYF	NA	TRBV4-1	TRBD2	TRBJ2-7
TGTGCCAGCAGCCTTCTAGGACAGACATATGGCTACACCTTC	CASSLLGQTYGYTF	NA	TRBV6-5	NA	TRBJ1-2
TGTGCCAGCTCACCACCTATAGCGGTCTACAATGAGCAGTTCTTC	CASSPPIAVYNEQFF	NA	TRBV18	NA	TRBJ2-1
TGCGCCAGCAGCTTGGCAGCGGGGGGGCCACACACCGGGGAGCTGTTTTTT	CASSLAAGGPHTGELFF	NA	TRBV5-1	TRBD2	TRBJ2-2
TGTGCCAGCTCACGTCGGGACAGCTACAATGAGCAGTTCTTC	CASSRRDSYNEQFF	NA	TRBV18	TRBD1	TRBJ2-1
TGTGCCAGCAGATCCCCCCTCGGGACAACCGTATACACAGATACGCAGTATTTT	CASRSPLGTTVYTDTQYF	NA	TRBV27	NA	TRBJ2-3
TGTGCCAGCAGTTTACAGGGGGGGAATTCACCCCTCCACTTT	CASSLQGGNSPLHF	NA	TRBV27	TRBD1	TRBJ1-6
TGTGCCAGCAGCTTCAGTGCAACTAATGAAAAACTGTTTTTT	CASSFSATNEKLFF	NA	TRBV5-6	NA	TRBJ1-4
TGTGCCAGCAGTAAAGCCGGGACAGGGGCCTACGAACAGTACTTC	CASSKAGTGAYEQYF	NA	TRBV6-1	TRBD1	TRBJ2-7
TGTGCCAGCAGTGACCTGGCCGGGGAGCTGTTTTTT	CASSDLAGELFF	NA	TRBV6-4	NA	TRBJ2-2
TGTGCCTGGAGTCGGAACACTGAAGCTTTCTTT	CAWSRNTEAFF	NA	TRBV30	NA	TRBJ1-1
TGTGCCAGCAGCTTAGGCGGGGGAAGCTACAATGAGCAGTTCTTC	CASSLGGGSYNEQFF	once	TRBV11-3	TRBD2	TRBJ2-1
TGTGCCAGCAGTCCGATAGGGTTGAAGGGGACCCCCAGGGCGGTTGGGGAGCAGTTCTTC	CASSPIGLKGTPRAVGEQFF	NA	TRBV6-2/TRBV6-3	NA	TRBJ2-1
TGTGCCACCAGTGATACGGACAGGGAAGAGACCCAGTACTTC	CATSDTDREETQYF	NA	TRBV24-1	TRBD1	TRBJ2-5
TGTGCCAGCAGTCAGGGGGACGGACGTAATGAGCAGTTCTTC	CASSQGDGRNEQFF	NA	TRBV3-1/TRBV3-2	TRBD1	TRBJ2-1
TGTGCTAGTGGTTTGCCGAGGCTGGACAGGGAGGACACTGAAGCTTTCTTT	CASGLPRLDREDTEAFF	NA	TRBV12-5	TRBD1	TRBJ1-1
TGTGCCAGCAGCTTAGTCACTAGTGGGATGGCCTACGAGCAGTACTTC	CASSLVTSGMAYEQYF	NA	TRBV11-2	NA	TRBJ2-7
TGTGCCACCAGTGACTCGGCTGCCCCTTCAGTCACTGAAGCTTTCTTT	CATSDSAAPSVTEAFF	NA	TRBV24-1	NA	TRBJ1-1
TGTGCCAGCAACTTAGAAGGGACCGGGGAGCTGTTTTTT	CASNLEGTGELFF	NA	TRBV6-6	NA	TRBJ2-2
TGTGCCAGTAGTATCGACAGGGGGCTGGGCACAGATACGCAGTATTTT	CASSIDRGLGTDTQYF	NA	TRBV19	TRBD1	TRBJ2-3
TGTGCCACCGTGGAGGACGGGGGCTCACCCCTCCACTTT	CATVEDGGSPLHF	NA	TRBV15	NA	TRBJ1-6
TGTGCCAGCTCACCACAGGGGGAAAGTTATGGCTACACCTTC	CASSPQGESYGYTF	once	TRBV18	NA	TRBJ1-2
TGTGCCAGCAGCTTTTCCTATGAAGCTTTCTTT	CASSFSYEAFF	NA	TRBV7-9	NA	TRBJ1-1
TGTGCCAGCAGCCAATACGGGGATTCACCCCTCCACTTT	CASSQYGDSPLHF	NA	TRBV3-1/TRBV3-2	NA	TRBJ1-6
TGCGCCAGCAGCCCGGACGGGGGGACCTCCTACGAGCAGTACTTC	CASSPDGGTSYEQYF	NA	TRBV5-1	TRBD2	TRBJ2-7
TGTGCCAGCAGTGAATACCAGGGTATGGGCTACACCTTC	CASSEYQGMGYTF	NA	TRBV25-1	NA	TRBJ1-2
TGTGCCAGCTCACCCTCAGGGGACTATGGCTACACCTTC	CASSPSGDYGYTF	NA	TRBV18	NA	TRBJ1-2
TGTGCCTGGAGTCCCCTCAATGGGGTCGGGAGCAATCAGCCCCAGCATTTT	CAWSPLNGVGSNQPQHF	NA	TRBV30	NA	TRBJ1-5
TGTGCCAGCAGTTTGGACAGGGCGGGCTATGGCTACACCTTC	CASSLDRAGYGYTF	NA	TRBV27	TRBD1	TRBJ1-2
TGTGCCAGCAGCTTAACGGGGCAGGGCAACACTGAAGCTTTCTTT	CASSLTGQGNTEAFF	NA	TRBV7-3	NA	TRBJ1-1
TGTGCCTGGATTTTTCTCCACGAGGCTTTCTTT	CAWIFLHEAFF	NA	TRBV30	NA	TRBJ1-1
TGTGCCAGCTCACAACGACAGTATGGTGGCTACACCTTC	CASSQRQYGGYTF	NA	TRBV18	NA	TRBJ1-2
TGTGCCAGCAGCGTAGCAGCAAGGGACCCTGGAAACACCATATATTTT	CASSVAARDPGNTIYF	NA	TRBV9	NA	TRBJ1-3
TGTGCCAGTAGTATGGGGCCAATCTACGAGCAGTACTTC	CASSMGPIYEQYF	NA	TRBV19	NA	TRBJ2-7
TGTGCCAGCACTGAAGCTTTCTTT	CASTEAFF	NA	TRBV5-8	NA	TRBJ1-1
TGTGCCAGCAGTTTATCCGGGACAGGGGTGTTTAAAGGCTACACCTTC	CASSLSGTGVFKGYTF	NA	TRBV28	TRBD1	TRBJ1-2
TGTGCCATCAGTGAGGGCAGGGGTGAGAATCAGCCCCAGCATTTT	CAISEGRGENQPQHF	NA	TRBV10-3	NA	TRBJ1-5
TGTGCCAGCAGCTTCGGGACTGAAGCTTTCTTT	CASSFGTEAFF	NA	TRBV5-4	NA	TRBJ1-1
TGTGCCAGTAGTGACAGCGGACTGAACACTGAAGCTTTCTTT	CASSDSGLNTEAFF	once	TRBV19	NA	TRBJ1-1
TGCGCCAGCAGCCCCCAGGGGGCAGCGACGCCAAACTATGGCTACACCTTC	CASSPQGAATPNYGYTF	once	TRBV4-1	TRBD1	TRBJ1-2
TGCGCCAGCAGGGGGACACTTAGGAACACTGAAGCTTTCTTT	CASRGTLRNTEAFF	once	TRBV4-1	NA	TRBJ1-1
TGTGCCAGCAGGCCTAGCTCCTATAATTCACCCCTCCACTTT	CASRPSSYNSPLHF	NA	TRBV3-1/TRBV3-2	NA	TRBJ1-6
TGTGCCAGCAGCGGGGGTCTTTCCACCGGGGAGCTGTTTTTT	CASSGGLSTGELFF	NA	TRBV9	NA	TRBJ2-2
TGTGCCAGCAGCCCCCGGCCCTTGAGCAATTCACCCCTCCACTTT	CASSPRPLSNSPLHF	NA	TRBV3-1/TRBV3-2	NA	TRBJ1-6